Presented here are 7 T cell receptor beta chains from one specimen sequenced in a study of T cell responses to AZD1222 COVID-19 vaccine. Measured with immunoSEQ multiplex PCR; TCRdb has only the in-frame clones, and not every one. Altogether approximately 96,000 clones are present, 75% to 95% being singletons, with the ten largest covering 11%. The sequencing here drew on peripheral blood, taken 28 days after the second AZD1222 dose. The receptors were sampled from an adult who received the AZD1222 COVID-19 vaccine.

This chain joins TRBV15 and TRBJ2-3; tentative D call: TRBD2 (5 bases). The V gene lost 8 bases and the J gene lost 8 bases, with 11 bases spanning the gap. This CDR3 is built from 11 residues. Germline CDR1 reads LNHNV; CDR2 reads YYDKDF (reference sequence). DNA of the CDR3: TGTGCCACCGCGGTTCGGGGTACGCAGTATTTT. Translation: CATAVRGTQYF.

The rearrangement joins TRBV19 to TRBJ1-4, with TRBD1 matching 11 bases. Germline CDR1 reads LNHDA; CDR2 reads SQIVND (reference sequence). The CDR3 length is 14 residues. V was pared by 10 bases and J by 7 bases, with 8 bases of the junction left unmatched. CDR3 region: CATIPGTGGEKLFF. The DNA of the CDR3 is TGTGCCACGATCCCCGGGACAGGGGGTGAAAAACTGTTTTTT.

The CDR3 region has the DNA TGTGCCAGCAGCTTGATAGGGGAAGGTAACTATGGCTACACCTTC. It encodes CASSLIGEGNYGYTF. The rearrangement uses TRBV5-4 and TRBJ1-2, with D perhaps TRBD1 (5 bases). V was trimmed by 1 base and J by 1 base, leaving 11 bases between them. Germline values: CDR1 SGHNT, CDR2 YYREEE (reference sequence). This CDR3 has 15 amino acids.

The V and J genes are TRBV5-1 and TRBJ1-6, with 8 bases that match TRBD1. CDR1 and CDR2 (germline): SGHRS, YFSETQ. The V gene end was trimmed by 4 bases and the J gene end by 2 bases; junction bases not matched to a gene: 11. This CDR3 is built from 18 residues. The CDR3 DNA is TGCGCCAGCAGCCAAAGGACAGGGCCTGGGGCCTATAATTCACCCCTCCACTTT. Protein: CASSQRTGPGAYNSPLHF.

The sample holds one count of this clone. The J gene is TRBJ1-2, the V gene TRBV5-1, with D hard to call. Germline-derived CDR1 and CDR2 are SGHRS and YFSETQ. The CDR3 spans 13 residues. Deletions cut 1 base from V and 1 base from J, with 5 bases between. The CDR3 sequence: CASSLRHNYGYTF. In nucleotides, the CDR3 is TGCGCCAGCAGCTTGAGACATAACTATGGCTACACCTTC.

The chain uses TRBV19 and TRBJ1-1, with D maybe TRBD1 (6 bases). V lost 5 bases and J lost 4, with 11 bases in between. The CDR3 extends over 13 amino acids. Germline-derived CDR1 and CDR2 are LNHDA and SQIVND (reference sequence). For the CDR3, the DNA is TGTGCCAGTAGTTCCGACAGGTTCACTGAAGCTTTCTTT. Protein sequence: CASSSDRFTEAFF.

This chain joins TRBV15 and TRBJ2-2; 9 positions match TRBD2. Germline loops: CDR1 LNHNV, CDR2 YYDKDF (reference sequence). The CDR3 loop spans 22 amino acids. J lost 3 bases, V lost 4 bases, and 24 bases had no gene match. DNA for the CDR3: TGTGCCACCAGCAACCTGGGGCTAGCGGGAACCTCGGCCACACACTACACCGGGGAGCTGTTTTTT. Translation gives CATSNLGLAGTSATHYTGELFF.